This TCR beta chain is drawn from a study of T cell responses to AZD1222 COVID-19 vaccine. Whole-study findings and limits: Repertoire collection took place solely once the T cell response had peaked. Only six people who got AZD1222 tested seropositive at baseline. Clonal diversity was possibly underestimated, and the donors were mostly white British, with more females.

Generated by immunoSEQ multiplex PCR, the TCRdb table keeps only in-frame clones and is missing some. The top ten hold roughly 1.2% of the sample, which has roughly 150,000 clones, 80% to 95% seen once. Samples with a second dose at about 4 or about 12 weeks were pooled together. About this clone itself: Its antigen is not identified.

This sample comprised peripheral blood, obtained 28 days after the second AZD1222 dose. The TCR comes from an adult who received the AZD1222 COVID-19 vaccine.

CDR3 in DNA: TGCGCGATAAAAGAAGGAGGGGTCTACGAGCAGTACTTC. Its translation: CAIKEGGVYEQYF. The chain employs TRBV23-1 and TRBJ2-7; D possibly corresponds to TRBD2 (6 bases). TRBV23-1 is marked as an open reading frame, function uncertain. The CDR3 has 13 amino acids.